Included here is one T cell receptor (beta chain) sequence, with context. The antigen is unknown. V shed 3 bases and J 7 bases; nucleotides not matched to a gene: 7. This CDR3 contains 14 residues. CDR1 and CDR2 (germline): MNHEY, SMNVEV (reference sequence). Primers included in the PCR were 60 Vbeta and 13 Jbeta primers. Measured with immunoSEQ multiplex PCR; TCRdb has only the in-frame clones, and not every one. The top ten clones hold approximately 4.7% of a sample with around 83,000 clones, roughly 78% of them seen once. These data belong to a study of cytomegalovirus exposure and HLA in healthy donors. Whole-study results and caveats: Certain indistinguishable V segments, among them TRBV6-2 and TRBV6-3, were excluded.

The sample consisted of PBMCs. This receptor was identified in a male donor in good health and CMV-seropositive. This chain joins TRBV27 and TRBJ2-7, with 9 bases aligning to TRBD1. CDR3: CASSFVQGAGEQYF. The CDR3 region has the DNA TGTGCCAGCAGTTTCGTACAGGGGGCGGGTGAGCAGTACTTC.